The source of this T cell receptor beta chain is a study of blood T cell repertoires in COVID-19. Study as a whole: Donors in the United States, Italy and Spain gave samples during acute or convalescent COVID-19.

Using immunoSEQ multiplex PCR, the repertoire was profiled, and TCRdb retains in-frame clones only, with some absent. The sample includes under 300,000 clones, 81% of them seen just once. The V end lost 5 bases, the J end lost 5 bases, and 12 bases lay between the germline ends. CDR3 size: 14 residues. Per the germline V gene, CDR1 is KGHSH and CDR2 is LQKENI. The sequenced material came from peripheral blood. The chain uses TRBV18 and TRBJ1-4; D is possibly TRBD1 (5 bases). This receptor was taken from a woman aged 60-70 years with active or convalescent COVID-19. As DNA, the CDR3 is TGTGCCAGCTCATCGACAGTACCCAATGAAAAACTGTTTTTT. Translation gives CASSSTVPNEKLFF.